The rows below give T cell receptor beta chains drawn from one sample of a study of identical twins. MiXCR, run by TCRdb on the 5' RACE reads, gives a single entry per CDR3 protein. This sample has 570,000 or so distinct CDR3 sequences, with 9.6% found just once. These same data were also listed under a study on yellow fever vaccine responses in identical twins.

The material sequenced was PBMCs. The source is a woman aged 18-29 years in good health. Both conserved end residues are part of each CDR3.

J | V | CDR3
TRBJ1-2 | TRBV12-3/TRBV12-4 | CASSPDGFGYTF
TRBJ2-1 | TRBV7-2 | CASSAVAGTTYNEQFF
TRBJ2-3 | TRBV7-2 | CASSSDVRETDTQYF
TRBJ2-3 | TRBV28 | CASSFPGLRDTQYF
TRBJ2-3 | TRBV3-1 | CASSQRTGLSTDTQYF
TRBJ2-7 | TRBV7-2 | CASSLASIKLDEQYF
TRBJ2-3 | TRBV10-3 | CAISDPLLLTDTQYF
TRBJ2-5 | TRBV5-1 | CASSASGNREETQYF
TRBJ2-7 | TRBV5-1 | CASSHGTWGESSYEQYF
TRBJ2-1 | TRBV2 | CASMTARAGTLFF
TRBJ2-1 | TRBV6-2/TRBV6-3 | CASSFSGLAGVGSSYNEQFF
TRBJ2-1 | TRBV18 | CASAWREGSYNEQFF
TRBJ2-7 | TRBV20-1 | CSARDPATISYEQYF
TRBJ2-2 | TRBV7-3 | CASLSRTGELFF
TRBJ2-1 | TRBV5-4 | CASSLGTIGTYNEQFF
TRBJ2-3 | TRBV28 | CASSHRNTDTQYF
TRBJ2-7 | TRBV28 | CASSLIRDRNYEQYF
TRBJ2-3 | TRBV12-3/TRBV12-4 | CASGENTDTQYF
TRBJ2-1 | TRBV11-2 | CASSPYLGTGRNNEQFF
TRBJ2-7 | TRBV7-2 | CASSSQPRGLTYEQYF
TRBJ2-5 | TRBV20-1 | CSASPSGLSQETQYF
TRBJ2-2 | TRBV25-1 | CASKPPGTGELFF
TRBJ2-6 | TRBV15 | CATSRTGTGANVLTF
TRBJ2-7 | TRBV15 | CATRPSDRPQQYF
TRBJ1-1 | TRBV20-1 | CSAPDQTNTEAFF
TRBJ2-3 | TRBV12-3/TRBV12-4 | CASSPPRGRWGADTQYF
TRBJ1-1 | TRBV7-9 | CASSGRTGNTEAFF
TRBJ2-2 | TRBV15 | CATSRDSPGTGTGELFF
TRBJ2-5 | TRBV6-1 | CASSPRGTRKETQYF
TRBJ2-5 | TRBV7-9 | CASSPRLAGLQETQYF
TRBJ2-5 | TRBV27 | CASSLATGDPGETQYF
TRBJ1-4 | TRBV20-1 | CSARDNSEKLFF
TRBJ2-1 | TRBV6-5 | CASSLAEGANEQFF
TRBJ2-3 | TRBV12-3/TRBV12-4 | CASILKGTDTQYF
TRBJ2-3 | TRBV7-7 | CASSQSWGTDTQYF
TRBJ2-3 | TRBV4-2 | CASSPDWFTDTQYF
TRBJ2-2 | TRBV27 | CASSFSLWRNTGELFF
TRBJ2-4 | TRBV29-1 | CSIIVLEAKNIQYF
TRBJ1-6 | TRBV20-1 | CSAREASGTANSPLHF
TRBJ2-7 | TRBV12-3/TRBV12-4 | CASSPEQGGPLHEQYF
TRBJ2-5 | TRBV5-1 | CASTSTGVGETQYF
TRBJ2-5 | TRBV2 | CASSRGTGEETQYF
TRBJ2-5 | TRBV3-1 | CASSQDLVTSGEETQYF
TRBJ2-6 | TRBV5-4 | CASSLVLGGRGSGANVLTF
TRBJ2-5 | TRBV7-2 | CASSLGLRGGPQETQYF
TRBJ2-7 | TRBV6-1 | CASRFVGDPTYEQYF
TRBJ2-7 | TRBV15 | CATSRASLGGYEQYF
TRBJ2-2 | TRBV2 | CASSELGDTGELFF
TRBJ1-1 | TRBV29-1 | CSVDAGDTEAFF
TRBJ2-1 | TRBV20-1 | CSARDRGGRSPYNEQFF
TRBJ1-1 | TRBV7-3 | CASSLGRGLDTEAFF
TRBJ2-1 | TRBV5-4 | CASSKGGGRSYNEQFF
TRBJ1-5 | TRBV24-1 | CATSDERTQHF
TRBJ2-7 | TRBV6-1 | CASRTSGTSSLGPYYEQYF
TRBJ2-1 | TRBV3-1 | CASSPPGLAGGGNEQFF
TRBJ2-1 | TRBV4-1 | CASSLDRTGGPLKEQFF
TRBJ2-3 | TRBV12-3/TRBV12-4 | CASRLGSRTQYF
TRBJ2-2 | TRBV10-3 | CAISESGLKSTGELFF